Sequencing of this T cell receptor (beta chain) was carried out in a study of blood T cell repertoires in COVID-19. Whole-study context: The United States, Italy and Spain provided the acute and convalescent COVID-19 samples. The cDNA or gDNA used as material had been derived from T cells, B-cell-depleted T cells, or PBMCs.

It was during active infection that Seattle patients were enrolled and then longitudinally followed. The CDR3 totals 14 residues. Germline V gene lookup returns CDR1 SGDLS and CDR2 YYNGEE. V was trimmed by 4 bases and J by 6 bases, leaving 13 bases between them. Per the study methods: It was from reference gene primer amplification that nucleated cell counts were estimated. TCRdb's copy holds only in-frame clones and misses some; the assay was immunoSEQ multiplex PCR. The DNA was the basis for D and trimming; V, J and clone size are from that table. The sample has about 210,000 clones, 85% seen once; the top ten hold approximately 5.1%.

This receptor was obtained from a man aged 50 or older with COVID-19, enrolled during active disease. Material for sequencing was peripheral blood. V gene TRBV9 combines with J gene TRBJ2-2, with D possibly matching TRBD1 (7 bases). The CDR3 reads CASSSGGQPGELFF. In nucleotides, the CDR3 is TGTGCCAGCAGCTCAGGGGGGCAACCCGGGGAGCTGTTTTTT.